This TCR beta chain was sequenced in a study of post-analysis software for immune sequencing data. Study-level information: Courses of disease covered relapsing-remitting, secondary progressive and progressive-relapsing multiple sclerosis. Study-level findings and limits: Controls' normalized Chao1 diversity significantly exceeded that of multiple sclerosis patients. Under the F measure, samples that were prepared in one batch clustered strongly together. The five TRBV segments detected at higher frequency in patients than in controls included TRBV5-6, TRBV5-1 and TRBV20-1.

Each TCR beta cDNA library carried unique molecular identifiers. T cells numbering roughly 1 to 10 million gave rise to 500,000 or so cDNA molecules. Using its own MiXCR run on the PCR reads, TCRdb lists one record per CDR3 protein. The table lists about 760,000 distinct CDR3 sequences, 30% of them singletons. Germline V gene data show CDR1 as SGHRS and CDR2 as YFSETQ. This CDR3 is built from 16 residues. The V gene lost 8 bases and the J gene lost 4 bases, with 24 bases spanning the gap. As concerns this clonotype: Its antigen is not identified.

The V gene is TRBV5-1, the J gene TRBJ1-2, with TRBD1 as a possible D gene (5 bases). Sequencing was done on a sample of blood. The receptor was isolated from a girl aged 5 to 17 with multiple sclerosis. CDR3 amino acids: CARITAQPWGSYGYTF. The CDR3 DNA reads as TGCGCCAGAATAACGGCCCAACCTTGGGGCAGCTATGGCTACACCTTC.